The 21 T cell receptor beta chains below come from one sample, sequenced in a study of early T cells in non-severe SARS-CoV-2 infection. One entry per CDR3 protein, called by TCRdb with MiXCR from the 5' RACE reads. Of more than 80,000 distinct CDR3 sequences in the sample, roughly 11% were seen once. The sequencing input was whole blood. These receptors were collected from an adult who was a healthcare worker with PCR-confirmed SARS-CoV-2 infection or an uninfected control (not recorded which).

This clonotype was observed many times. The chain joins TRBV18 to TRBJ2-2, with D possibly matching TRBD2 (7 bases). CDR3 length: 14 amino acids. Germline V CDR1 and CDR2: KGHSH, LQKENI. Trimming shortened V by 2 bases and J by 5 bases, and 9 bases separated the two germline ends. The CDR3 loop is CASSPSGTTGELFF. The DNA of the CDR3 is TGTGCCAGCTCACCAAGCGGGACAACCGGGGAGCTGTTTTTT.

This chain links TRBV27 with TRBJ2-2, with TRBD1 matching over 10 bases. There are 15 residues in the CDR3. V shed 5 bases, J shed 4 bases, and the junction held 4 bases outside the gene matches. Germline CDR1 reads MNHEY; CDR2 reads SMNVEV (reference sequence). For the CDR3, the DNA is TGTGCCAGCAGTGGACAGGGGGTCGGCACCGGGGAGCTGTTTTTT. This translates into CASSGQGVGTGELFF.

The chain links TRBV28 to TRBJ2-1; 8 bases align to TRBD1. V trimming: 5 bases; J trimming: 9 bases; junction bases outside the gene matches: 12. CDR3 length: 15 amino acids. Germline values: CDR1 MDHEN, CDR2 SYDVKM. The CDR3, as DNA: TGTGCCAGCAGTCCCGCACAGGGGGATTGGGGTGAGCAGTTCTTC. Protein: CASSPAQGDWGEQFF. The full variable domain, completed using reference TRBV28 and TRBJ2-1, is DVKVTQSSRYLVKRTGEKVFLECVQDMDHENMFWYRQDPGLGLRLIYFSYDVKMKEKGDIPEGYSVSREKKERFSLILESASTNQTSMYLCASSPAQGDWGEQFFGPGTRLTVL.

This clonotype was found many times. The CDR3 spells CAISESGGTYNEQFF. The CDR3 DNA sequence: TGTGCCATCAGTGAGTCCGGCGGGACCTACAATGAGCAGTTCTTC. The chain links TRBV10-3 to TRBJ2-1, with D perhaps matching TRBD2 (6 bases). This CDR3 spans 15 amino acids. CDR1 is ENHRY and CDR2 is SYGVKD in the germline V gene. Trimming removed 0 bases at V and 2 bases at J, with 8 bases between.

V is TRBV7-2 and J is TRBJ2-3; 13 nucleotides agree with TRBD2. V was pared by 3 bases and J by 5 bases, with 8 bases of the junction left unmatched. Germline lookup yields CDR1 SGHTA and CDR2 FQGNSA. The CDR3 has 17 residues. The CDR3 is CASSFHRTSGREDTQYF. As DNA, the CDR3 is TGTGCCAGCAGCTTTCACCGTACTAGCGGGAGGGAAGATACGCAGTATTTT.

Of note for this clonotype: Just one base apart from a much larger clone, this may be a read error. As the CDR3 is not closed by the conserved phenylalanine or tryptophan, this likely results from a read error. The V call is TRBV27, the J call TRBJ2-3; D call uncertain. V lost 3 bases and J lost 0, with 7 bases in between. The V gene's germline CDR1 is MNHEY and CDR2 SMNVEV (reference sequence). The CDR3 has 14 amino acids. CDR3 sequence: CASSLVASTDTQYL. The CDR3 DNA reads TGTGCCAGCAGTTTGGTAGCTAGCACAGATACGCAGTATTTA.

The chain carries TRBV19 and TRBJ2-7, with TRBD2 matching over 10 bases. Germline assignment: CDR1 LNHDA and CDR2 SQIVND (reference sequence). Trimming took 7 bases from V and 2 from J; bases not matched to a gene: 5. This CDR3 comprises 14 residues. In DNA, the CDR3 is TGTGCCAGTAAAAGGACTAGCGGAGCCTACGAGCAGTACTTC. Translation gives CASKRTSGAYEQYF.

The sample holds many counts of this clonotype. CDR3 protein: CASSLEDSTGELFF. DNA for the CDR3: TGCGCCAGCAGCTTGGAGGACAGCACCGGGGAGCTGTTTTTT. V is TRBV5-1 and J is TRBJ2-2; TRBD1 is a possible D gene (6 bases). The length of the CDR3 is 14 residues. The V end was cut by 0 bases, the J end by 4 bases, with 7 bases between. Per germline, CDR1 SGHRS and CDR2 YFSETQ.

This clonotype appeared a few times. The V gene is TRBV29-1, the J gene TRBJ2-1; tentative D call: TRBD2 (6 bases). Trimming shortened V by 5 bases and J by 10 bases, and 9 bases separated the two germline ends. The CDR3 length is 10 residues. In germline, CDR1 is SQVTM, CDR2 ANQGSEA. In DNA form, the CDR3 reads TGCAGCGTTATAGCGGCCGAGCAGTTCTTC. Protein: CSVIAAEQFF.

This clonotype was counted many times. This chain links TRBV6-1 with TRBJ1-1; 7 bases line up with TRBD1. CDR1 and CDR2 (germline): MNHNS, SASEGT. V was pared by 6 bases and J by 2 bases, with 6 bases of the junction left unmatched. The CDR3 runs 14 residues. The CDR3 here is CASSRQGHNTEAFF. In DNA, the CDR3 is TGTGCCAGCAGCCGACAGGGCCATAACACTGAAGCTTTCTTT.

At least ten counts were recorded for this clonotype. The chain has TRBV7-6 and TRBJ2-2, with D unresolved. Trimming left V 5 bases short and J 1 base short, with 17 bases between. The CDR3 is 17 amino acids. Germline assignment: CDR1 SGHVS and CDR2 FNYEAQ. The CDR3 loop is CASSHWTLQRNTGELFF. DNA of the CDR3: TGTGCCAGCAGCCATTGGACCCTACAAAGGAACACCGGGGAGCTGTTTTTT.

This clonotype appeared many times. The chain has TRBV12-3 or TRBV12-4 and TRBJ2-3; D may match TRBD1 or TRBD2 (5 bases each). The CDR3 sequence is 18 residues long. V shed 1 base and J shed 0 bases, with 17 bases lying between them. Written as DNA, the CDR3 is TGTGCCAGCAGTTTAGAGTCTCTCGGGACCACAAGCACAGATACGCAGTATTTT. Protein sequence: CASSLESLGTTSTDTQYF.

The chain recombines TRBV27 with TRBJ2-4; D may be TRBD2 (6 bases). The CDR3 has 13 amino acids. V dropped 5 bases and J dropped 10 bases, with 15 bases sitting between them. The germline V gene has CDR1 MNHEY and CDR2 SMNVEV (reference sequence). Here the CDR3 reads CASSPGSGRIQYF. The CDR3 nucleotides read TGTGCCAGCAGTCCTGGGTCAGGGAGGATTCAGTACTTC.

The chain joins TRBV28 to TRBJ1-2; the D is unclear. The germline V gene encodes CDR1 MDHEN and CDR2 SYDVKM. The CDR3 totals 16 residues. Between the trimmed V and J ends, which lost 3 bases and 4 bases, there was a span of 18 bases. The CDR3 DNA reads as TGTGCCAGCAGTTTCCCACCCATCGGGCCCTCCTATGGCTACACCTTC. It is translated as CASSFPPIGPSYGYTF.

This clonotype was recorded many times. The J gene is TRBJ1-4, the V gene TRBV7-9, with D unresolved. The V gene's germline CDR1 is SEHNR and CDR2 FQNEAQ (reference sequence). This CDR3 spans 14 amino acids. V lost 5 bases and J lost 5, with 12 bases in between. The CDR3 loop is CASSITRGNEKLFF. The CDR3 DNA reads as TGTGCCAGCAGCATAACACGGGGAAATGAAAAACTGTTTTTT. Filled out from reference TRBV7-9 and TRBJ1-4, the complete variable domain reads DTGVSQNPRHKITKRGQNVTFRCDPISEHNRLYWYRQTLGQGPEFLTYFQNEAQLEKSRLLSDRFSAERPKGSFSTLEIQRTEQGDSAMYLCASSITRGNEKLFFGSGTQLSVL.

The chain has TRBV29-1 and TRBJ2-1; possible D gene TRBD2, 5 bases. Per germline, CDR1 SQVTM and CDR2 ANQGSEA. This CDR3 is built from 14 residues. Trimming cost V 2 bases and J 8 bases, with 16 bases left between them. The CDR3 DNA reads as TGCAGCGTTGAAAACCGGGGTTTGGTTTATGAGCAGTTCTTC. Its protein is CSVENRGLVYEQFF.

CDR3 nucleotides: TGCGCCAGCAGCTTGGACAGGGAGAGCTATAATTCACCCCTCCACTTT. Residues: CASSLDRESYNSPLHF. J is TRBJ1-6 and V is TRBV5-1; D might be TRBD1 (6 bases). Germline lookup yields CDR1 SGHRS and CDR2 YFSETQ. Trimming removed 0 bases from V and 3 bases from J, with 10 bases in between. CDR3 size: 16 residues.

This clonotype was counted at least ten times. The chain joins TRBV9 to TRBJ2-3; the D is unclear. CDR1 and CDR2 (germline): SGDLS, YYNGEE. The CDR3 length is 14 residues. V was shortened by 2 bases and J by 3 bases, with 10 bases between the two germline ends. CDR3 sequence (DNA): TGTGCCAGCAGCGTTTCCAGTCGGACAGATACGCAGTATTTT. Protein: CASSVSSRTDTQYF. Looking up the rest from reference TRBV9 and TRBJ2-3 gives the full variable domain: DSGVTQTPKHLITATGQRVTLRCSPRSGDLSVYWYQQSLDQGLQFLIQYYNGEERAKGNILERFSAQQFPDLHSELNLSSLELGDSALYFCASSVSSRTDTQYFGPGTRLTVL.

This clonotype appeared many times. The chain joins TRBV5-1 to TRBJ2-2; no clear D gene. Trimming shortened V by 4 bases and J by 3 bases, and 19 bases separated the two germline ends. The CDR3 has 17 residues. Germline-derived CDR1 and CDR2 are SGHRS and YFSETQ. CDR3 nucleotides: TGCGCCAGCAGCCCGATTCGGGCGTTTAGGGACACCGGGGAGCTGTTTTTT. This gives the protein CASSPIRAFRDTGELFF.

Points on this clonotype: The junction does not match germline at one end; this may be a read error. This chain joins TRBV20-1 and TRBJ1-2, with 7 bases that match TRBD1. Per the germline V gene, CDR1 is DFQATT and CDR2 is SNEGSKA (reference sequence). This CDR3 region has 8 residues. CDR3 sequence: CSAGDSIF. The CDR3 DNA reads as TGCAGTGCTGGGGACAGCATCTTC.

The CDR3 DNA reads TGTGCCAGCAGCTTAGGTTGGCAGGGGTCCAATCAGCCCCAGCATTTT. This sequence encodes CASSLGWQGSNQPQHF. J is TRBJ1-5 and V is TRBV7-8, with a tentative D call TRBD1 (6 bases). The CDR3 sequence is 16 residues long. The germline CDR1 and CDR2 sequences are SGHVS and FQNEAQ. The V and J ends lost 1 base and 3 bases respectively, with 13 bases between them.